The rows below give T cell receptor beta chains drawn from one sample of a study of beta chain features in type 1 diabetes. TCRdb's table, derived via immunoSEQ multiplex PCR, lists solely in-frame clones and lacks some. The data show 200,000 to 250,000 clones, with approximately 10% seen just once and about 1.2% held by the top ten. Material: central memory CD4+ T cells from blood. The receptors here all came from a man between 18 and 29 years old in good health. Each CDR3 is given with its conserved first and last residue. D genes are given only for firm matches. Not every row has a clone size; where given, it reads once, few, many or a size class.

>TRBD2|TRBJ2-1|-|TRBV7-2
TGTGCCAGCAGCCCCAAAGGGGGGACTAGCGGCAGTAATGAGCAGTTCTTC
CASSPKGGTSGSNEQFF
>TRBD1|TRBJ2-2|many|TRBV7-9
TGTGCCAGCAGCTCTCGACAGGGCGTTCGGTCCCGGGAGCTGTTTTTT
CASSSRQGVRSRELFF
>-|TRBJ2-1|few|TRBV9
TGTGCCAGCAGCGTAGCCCTCGGGGAGCAGTTCTTC
CASSVALGEQFF
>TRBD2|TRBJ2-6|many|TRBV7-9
TGTGCCAGCAGCTTAGGAGCGGGAGGTCCCTCTGGGGCCAACGTCCTGACTTTC
CASSLGAGGPSGANVLTF
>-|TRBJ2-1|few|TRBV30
TGTGCCTGGTCGTACAGCGACAATGAGCAGTTCTTC
CAWSYSDNEQFF
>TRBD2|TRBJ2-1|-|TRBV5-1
TGCGCCAGCAGCGTCACTAGCGGGATATACAATGAGCAGTTCTTC
CASSVTSGIYNEQFF
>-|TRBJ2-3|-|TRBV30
TGTGCCTGGAGTGTAGGAACCTCGACGCAGTATTTT
CAWSVGTSTQYF
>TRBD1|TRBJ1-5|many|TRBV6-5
TGTGCCAGCAGTGGGGACAGGGACCAGCCCCAGCATTTT
CASSGDRDQPQHF
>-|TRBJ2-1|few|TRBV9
TGTGCCAGCAGCGTACCCCCCTGGCAGCGTCAGTTCTTC
CASSVPPWQRQFF
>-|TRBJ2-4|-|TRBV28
TGTGCCAGCAGCTACGGGGTTGGAGCCAAAAACATTCAGTACTTC
CASSYGVGAKNIQYF
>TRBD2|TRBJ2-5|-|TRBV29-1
TGCAGCGCCCGAGAAGCGGGAGTGGAGACCCAGTACTTC
CSAREAGVETQYF
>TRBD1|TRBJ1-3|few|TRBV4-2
TGTGCCAGCAGCCAAGTCTCGACAGGGTACTCTGGAAACACCATATATTTT
CASSQVSTGYSGNTIYF
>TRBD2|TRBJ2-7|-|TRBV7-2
TGTGCCAGCAGCCTAACTCCAGCGGGAGGGGGATACGAGCAGTACTTC
CASSLTPAGGGYEQYF